A selection of T cell receptor beta chains follows, all from one sample in a study of CD8+CD57+ T cells in acquired aplastic anemia. TCRdb recomputed calls from the reads with MiXCR, one row per CDR3 protein. This sample has about 130,000 distinct CDR3 sequences, with 48% found just once. The sequenced sample was sorted CD4+, CD8+, or CD8+CD57+ T cells (not recorded which) from PBMCs. These receptors were taken from a human donor in good health, serving as a control. CDR3s include the opening cysteine and the closing phenylalanine or tryptophan. D genes are given only for firm matches. Size tells how often a clone was seen (once, few, many) or the class of an expanded clone, and some rows leave it out.

V	J	D	size	CDR3	DNA
TRBV15	TRBJ1-2	NA	NA	CATSRVGSYDGCTF	TGTGCCACCAGCAGAGTAGGGTCCTACGATGGCTGCACCTTC
TRBV7-8	TRBJ2-7	TRBD1	NA	CASSLGPGQGDQSYEQYF	TGTGCCAGCAGCTTAGGTCCGGGACAGGGGGACCAATCCTACGAGCAGTACTTC
TRBV24-1	TRBJ2-7	NA	many	CATSDPVPGLGAYEQYF	TGTGCCACCAGTGACCCAGTTCCGGGACTGGGGGCCTACGAGCAGTACTTC
TRBV2	TRBJ2-6	NA	many	CASSLRGSSGANVLTF	TGTGCCAGCAGCCTAAGAGGTAGCTCTGGGGCCAACGTCCTGACTTTC
TRBV5-1	TRBJ1-1	TRBD1	many	CASSPQTGGNTEAFF	TGCGCCAGCAGCCCCCAGACAGGGGGGAACACTGAAGCTTTCTTT
TRBV7-2	TRBJ2-7	NA	NA	CASSFDRRYEQYF	TGTGCCAGCAGCTTCGACAGAAGGTACGAGCAGTACTTC
TRBV20-1	TRBJ1-5	TRBD1	NA	CSASDRGGYSNQPQHF	TGCAGTGCATCTGACAGGGGCGGTTATAGCAATCAGCCCCAGCATTTT
TRBV7-3	TRBJ2-3	TRBD2	many	CASSFQRGKGDTQYF	TGTGCCAGCAGCTTTCAGCGGGGGAAAGGAGATACGCAGTATTTT
TRBV5-1	TRBJ2-7	NA	many	CASSPRTATYEQYF	TGCGCCAGCAGCCCCCGGACAGCCACCTACGAGCAGTACTTC
TRBV29-1	TRBJ1-1	NA	NA	CSDRVNTEAFF	TGCAGCGACCGGGTGAACACTGAAGCTTTCTTT
TRBV29-1	TRBJ1-2	TRBD1	NA	CSVESPGTGNYGYTF	TGCAGCGTTGAGTCCCCTGGGACAGGGAACTATGGCTACACCTTC
TRBV2	TRBJ2-7	NA	NA	CASSQVRDPSYEQYF	TGTGCCAGCAGCCAAGTCCGGGACCCTTCGTACGAGCAGTACTTC
TRBV7-2	TRBJ2-7	NA	NA	CASSLEWYEQYF	TGTGCCAGCAGCTTAGAATGGTACGAGCAGTACTTC
TRBV12-3/TRBV12-4	TRBJ2-5	TRBD2	few	CASSFEAGGETQYF	TGTGCCAGCAGTTTTGAGGCGGGGGGGGAGACCCAGTACTTC
TRBV20-1	TRBJ1-1	TRBD1	few	CSAQTGRATEAFF	TGCAGTGCCCAGACAGGGAGGGCTACTGAAGCTTTCTTT
TRBV19	TRBJ1-1	TRBD1	NA	CASRGSGTGNTEAFF	TGTGCCAGTAGAGGATCCGGGACAGGGAACACTGAAGCTTTCTTT
TRBV7-6	TRBJ2-1	TRBD1	many	CASSSPTGGTGRDEQFF	TGTGCCAGCAGCTCCCCGACGGGTGGGACAGGGAGGGATGAGCAGTTCTTC
TRBV27	TRBJ2-7	TRBD1	many	CASSSRQGGYEQYF	TGTGCCAGCAGTTCTAGACAGGGGGGCTACGAGCAGTACTTC
TRBV15	TRBJ2-5	NA	medium-sized	CATSRDLETQYF	TGTGCCACCAGCAGAGATCTGGAGACCCAGTACTTC
TRBV20-1	TRBJ1-6	TRBD1	NA	CSATSGTGSSPLHF	TGCAGTGCTACGTCCGGGACAGGGAGTTCACCCCTCCACTTT